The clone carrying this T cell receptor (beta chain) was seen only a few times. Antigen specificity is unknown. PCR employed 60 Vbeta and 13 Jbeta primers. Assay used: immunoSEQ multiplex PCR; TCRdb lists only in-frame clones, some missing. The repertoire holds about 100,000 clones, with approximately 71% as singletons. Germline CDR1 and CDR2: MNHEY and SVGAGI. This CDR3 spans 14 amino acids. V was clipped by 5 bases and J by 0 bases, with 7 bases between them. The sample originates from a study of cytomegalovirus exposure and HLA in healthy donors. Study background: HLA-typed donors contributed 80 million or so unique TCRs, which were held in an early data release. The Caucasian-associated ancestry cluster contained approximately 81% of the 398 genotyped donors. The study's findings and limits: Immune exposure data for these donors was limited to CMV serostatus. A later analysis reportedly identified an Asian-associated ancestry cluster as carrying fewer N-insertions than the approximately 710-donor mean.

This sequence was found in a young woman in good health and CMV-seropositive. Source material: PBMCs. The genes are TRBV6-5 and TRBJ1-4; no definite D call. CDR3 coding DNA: TGTGCCAGCAGTGCCCAGACAACTAATGAAAAACTGTTTTTT. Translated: CASSAQTTNEKLFF.